The present TCR beta chain was sequenced within a study of blood T cell repertoires in COVID-19. Study-wide background: Spain, Italy and the United States supplied samples that represented acute and convalescent COVID-19. Sources were T cells, B-cell-depleted T cells, or PBMCs; the material itself was cDNA or gDNA.

Per the original data handling: For nucleated cells, counts were estimated from reference gene primer amplification. Data came from immunoSEQ multiplex PCR; TCRdb stores just in-frame clones and leaves some out. Clone size and V and J calls were adopted from that table, with D and trimming inferred from the DNA. There are 310,000 or so clones in the sample; around nine tenths occur only once, and 4% lies in the top ten. Per germline, CDR1 LNHDA and CDR2 SQIVND (reference sequence). V lost 1 base and J lost 5, with 14 bases in between. This CDR3 has 16 residues. The sample consisted of peripheral blood. V and J are TRBV19 and TRBJ2-2; maybe TRBD1 (5 bases). This TCR was sampled from a woman aged 45-60 years with active or convalescent COVID-19. The DNA of the CDR3 is TGTGCCAGTAGTATAGGTGGCAGGGTTGTGACCGGGGAGCTGTTTTTT. Translation: CASSIGGRVVTGELFF.